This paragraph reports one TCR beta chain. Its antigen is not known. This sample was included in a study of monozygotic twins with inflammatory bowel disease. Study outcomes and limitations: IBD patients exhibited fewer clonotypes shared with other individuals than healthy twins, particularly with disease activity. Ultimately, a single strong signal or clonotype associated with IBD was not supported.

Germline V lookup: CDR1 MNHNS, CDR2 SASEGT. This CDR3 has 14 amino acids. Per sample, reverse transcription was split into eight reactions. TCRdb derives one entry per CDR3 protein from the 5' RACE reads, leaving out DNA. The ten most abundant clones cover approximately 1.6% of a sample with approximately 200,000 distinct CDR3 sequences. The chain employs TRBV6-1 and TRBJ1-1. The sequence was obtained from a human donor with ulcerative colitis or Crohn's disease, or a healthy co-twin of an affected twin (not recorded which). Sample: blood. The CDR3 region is CASRPRPDNTEAFF.